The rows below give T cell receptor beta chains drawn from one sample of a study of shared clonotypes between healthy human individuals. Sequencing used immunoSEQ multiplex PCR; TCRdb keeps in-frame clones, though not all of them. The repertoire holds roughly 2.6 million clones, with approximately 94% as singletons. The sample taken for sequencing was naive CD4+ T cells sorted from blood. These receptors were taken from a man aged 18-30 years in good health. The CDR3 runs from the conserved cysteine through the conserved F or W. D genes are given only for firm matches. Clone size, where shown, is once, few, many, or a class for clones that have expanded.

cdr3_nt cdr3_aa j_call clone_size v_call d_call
TGTGCCATCAGACCCGGGACAGGGGAGTTCCGAGGCACTGAAGCTTTCTTT CAIRPGTGEFRGTEAFF TRBJ1-1 NA TRBV10-3 TRBD1
TGTGCCAGCAGCCGGACAGGTTGGGGCTACACCTTC CASSRTGWGYTF TRBJ1-2 NA TRBV28 TRBD1
TGTGCCAGCAGTGTTGACGGCCGTTCACCCCTCCACTTT CASSVDGRSPLHF TRBJ1-6 NA TRBV6-4 NA
TGTGCCAGCAGCGTAGCGGTCAGCACAGATACGCAGTATTTT CASSVAVSTDTQYF TRBJ2-3 NA TRBV9 NA
TGCGCCAGCGCGGGGGCGGGCAACGAGCAGTACTTC CASAGAGNEQYF TRBJ2-7 NA TRBV5-1 NA
TGTGCCAGCAGGGGGACTAGCGGGAGTTCTGCCGGGGAGCTGTTTTTT CASRGTSGSSAGELFF TRBJ2-2 NA TRBV2 TRBD2
TGTGCCATCAGTGAGTCGACCCTGGGGTACAATGAGCAGTTCTTC CAISESTLGYNEQFF TRBJ2-1 NA TRBV10-3 NA
TGTGCCAGCAGTGACCAACCGGGACAGGGGCGGTACACCTTC CASSDQPGQGRYTF TRBJ1-2 NA TRBV6-4 TRBD1
TGTGCCAGCAGCTTCCCCCTAGCGGGGACCACAGATACGCAGTATTTT CASSFPLAGTTDTQYF TRBJ2-3 NA TRBV5-4 TRBD2
TGCACCAGCAGCCAAGACAGGATTCTCAATCAGCCCCAGCATTTT CTSSQDRILNQPQHF TRBJ1-5 few TRBV1 NA
TGCGCCAGCAGCCAAGATCCGGGACAATTGGGTCAGCCCCAGCATTTT CASSQDPGQLGQPQHF TRBJ1-5 NA TRBV4-1 NA
TGTGCCAGCAGCTTAGCTCGAGGGATGGGCTCCTACGAGCAGTACTTC CASSLARGMGSYEQYF TRBJ2-7 NA TRBV7-9 NA
TGTGCCACTACAGGGTATGGAAATAGCAATCAGCCCCAGCATTTT CATTGYGNSNQPQHF TRBJ1-5 NA TRBV28 NA
TGTGCCAGCTCACCAGGGGGCATCTCCTACGAGCAGTACTTC CASSPGGISYEQYF TRBJ2-7 NA TRBV18 NA
TGTGCCAGCAGTCTAACGCGGCTAAGCTCCTACAATGAGCAGTTCTTC CASSLTRLSSYNEQFF TRBJ2-1 NA TRBV27 NA
TGTGCCAGCCGAAAATCGGGAGGGACCTACGAGCAGTACTTC CASRKSGGTYEQYF TRBJ2-7 NA TRBV6-5 TRBD2
TGCGCCAGCAGTAACAGGGGCGTGAGCACTGAAGCTTTCTTT CASSNRGVSTEAFF TRBJ1-1 once TRBV10-2 TRBD1
TGTGCCAGCTCACCAATCCTAGCGGGAGGACTCACAGATACGCAGTATTTT CASSPILAGGLTDTQYF TRBJ2-3 NA TRBV18 TRBD2
TGTGCCAGCAGCTTGGTGGCAGCCGAGGGCTACACCTTC CASSLVAAEGYTF TRBJ1-2 NA TRBV5-6 NA